This is a list of T cell receptor beta chains from one sample in a study of blood T cell repertoires in COVID-19. The table came from immunoSEQ multiplex PCR; TCRdb's copy has only in-frame clones and leaves some out. The repertoire holds about 150,000 clones, with approximately 80% as singletons. The sequenced material came from PBMCs or T cells enriched from blood (not recorded which). The receptors stem from a man between 65 and 85 years old who had been exposed to COVID-19. CDR3s leave out the opening cysteine and the closing phenylalanine or tryptophan.

TRBJ1-4 | TRBV5-5 | ASSNYPGVLF
TRBJ2-1 | TRBV7-9 | ASSLLAGGVSYNEQF
TRBJ2-3 | TRBV5-1 | ASSLGGGLQDTQY
TRBJ2-7 | TRBV4-3 | ASSHSHSAWLYEQY
TRBJ2-1 | TRBV30 | AWSPFWQTSSYNEQF
TRBJ1-5 | TRBV28 | ASRPGGSHSNQPQH
TRBJ1-4 | TRBV4-3 | ASSQTGTPRLEKLF
TRBJ2-5 | TRBV20-1 | SASDSLRGLKETQY
TRBJ1-6 | TRBV28 | ASTPRRQDNSPLH
TRBJ2-5 | TRBV5-1 | ASTYRAGGEETQY
TRBJ1-6 | TRBV6-6 | ASSPYAQGKGRSPLH
TRBJ1-2 | TRBV5-3 | ARSFRQNNYGYT
TRBJ1-4 | TRBV29-1 | SVEDWKGTGGDNEKLF